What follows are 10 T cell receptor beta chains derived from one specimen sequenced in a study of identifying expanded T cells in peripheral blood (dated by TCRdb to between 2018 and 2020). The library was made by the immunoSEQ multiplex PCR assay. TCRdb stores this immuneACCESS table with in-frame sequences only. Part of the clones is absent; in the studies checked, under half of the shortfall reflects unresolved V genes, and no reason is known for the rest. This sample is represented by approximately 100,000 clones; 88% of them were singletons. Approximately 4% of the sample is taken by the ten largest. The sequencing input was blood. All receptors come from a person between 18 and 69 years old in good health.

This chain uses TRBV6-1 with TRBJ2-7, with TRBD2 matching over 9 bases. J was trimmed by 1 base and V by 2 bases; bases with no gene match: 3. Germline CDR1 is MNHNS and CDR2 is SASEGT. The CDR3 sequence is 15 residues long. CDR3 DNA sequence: TGTGCCAGCAGTGAAAGTAGCGGGGGATCCTACGAGCAGTACTTC. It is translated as CASSESSGGSYEQYF.

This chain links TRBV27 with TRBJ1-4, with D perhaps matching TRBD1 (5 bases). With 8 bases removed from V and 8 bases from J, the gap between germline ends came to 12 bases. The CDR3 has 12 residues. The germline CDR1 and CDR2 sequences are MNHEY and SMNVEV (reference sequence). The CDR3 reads CASRQGGEKLFF. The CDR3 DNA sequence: TGTGCCAGCCGGCAGGGAGGGGAAAAACTGTTTTTT. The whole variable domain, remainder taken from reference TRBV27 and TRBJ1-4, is EAQVTQNPRYLITVTGKKLTVTCSQNMNHEYMSWYRQDPGLGLRQIYYSMNVEVTDKGDVPEGYKVSRKEKRNFPLILESPSPNQTSLYFCASRQGGEKLFFGSGTQLSVL.

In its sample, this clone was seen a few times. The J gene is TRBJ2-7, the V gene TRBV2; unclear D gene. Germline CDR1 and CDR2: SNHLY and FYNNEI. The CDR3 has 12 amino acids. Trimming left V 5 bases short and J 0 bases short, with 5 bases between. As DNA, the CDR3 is TGTGCCAGCAGTCTTGCCTCCTACGAGCAGTACTTC. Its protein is CASSLASYEQYF.

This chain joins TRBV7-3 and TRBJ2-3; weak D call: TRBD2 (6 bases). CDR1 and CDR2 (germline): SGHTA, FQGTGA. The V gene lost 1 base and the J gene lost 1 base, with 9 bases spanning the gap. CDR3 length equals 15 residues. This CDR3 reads CASSLSGVRTDTQYF. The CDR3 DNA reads TGTGCCAGCAGCTTAAGCGGGGTACGCACAGATACGCAGTATTTT. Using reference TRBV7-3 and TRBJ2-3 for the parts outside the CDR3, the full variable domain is GAGVSQTPSNKVTEKGKYVELRCDPISGHTALYWYRQSLGQGPEFLIYFQGTGAADDSGLPNDRFFAVRPEGSVSTLKIQRTERGDSAVYLCASSLSGVRTDTQYFGPGTRLTVL.

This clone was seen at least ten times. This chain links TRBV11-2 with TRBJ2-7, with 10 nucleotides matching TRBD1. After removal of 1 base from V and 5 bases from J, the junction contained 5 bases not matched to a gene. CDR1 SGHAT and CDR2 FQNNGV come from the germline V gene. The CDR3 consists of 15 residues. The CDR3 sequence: CASSLGQGAVDEQYF. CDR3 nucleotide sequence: TGTGCCAGCAGCTTAGGACAGGGGGCTGTGGACGAGCAGTACTTC.

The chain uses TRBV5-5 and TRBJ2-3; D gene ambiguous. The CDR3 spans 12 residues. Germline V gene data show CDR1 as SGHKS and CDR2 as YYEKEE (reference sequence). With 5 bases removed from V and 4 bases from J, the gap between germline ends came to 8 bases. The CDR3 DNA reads TGTGCCAGCAGTACGGGCCCAGATACGCAGTATTTT. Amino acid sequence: CASSTGPDTQYF.

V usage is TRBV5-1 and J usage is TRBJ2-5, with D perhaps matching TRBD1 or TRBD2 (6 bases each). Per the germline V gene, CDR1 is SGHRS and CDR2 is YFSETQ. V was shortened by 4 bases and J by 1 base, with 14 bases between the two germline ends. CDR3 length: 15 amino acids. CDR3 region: CASSQNGGPQETQYF. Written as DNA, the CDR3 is TGCGCCAGCAGCCAAAACGGGGGCCCCCAAGAGACCCAGTACTTC.

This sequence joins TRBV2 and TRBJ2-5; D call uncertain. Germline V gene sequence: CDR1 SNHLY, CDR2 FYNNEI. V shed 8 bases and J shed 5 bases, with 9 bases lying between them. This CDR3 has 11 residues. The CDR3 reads CASGDLETQYF. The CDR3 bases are TGTGCCAGCGGCGACCTGGAGACCCAGTACTTC.

CDR3 in DNA: TGTGCCCGGACGGAGACAGGGATCTACGAGCAGTACTTC. Amino acid sequence: CARTETGIYEQYF. The J gene is TRBJ2-7, the V gene TRBV30, with 7 bases that match TRBD1. The CDR3 length is 13 residues. CDR1 is GTSNPN, CDR2 SVGIG, per germline (reference sequence). J lost 3 bases, V lost 8 bases, and 10 bases had no gene match.

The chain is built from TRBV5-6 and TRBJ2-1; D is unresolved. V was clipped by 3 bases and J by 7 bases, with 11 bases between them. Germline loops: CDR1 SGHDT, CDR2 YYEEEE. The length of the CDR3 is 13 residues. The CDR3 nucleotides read TGTGCCAGCAGCTGGGGTCCTGTAAATGAGCAGTTCTTC. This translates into CASSWGPVNEQFF.